This T cell receptor (beta chain) was captured in a study of CD8+ T cells in alopecia areata. The authors extracted RNA and reverse transcribed it into cDNA as the sequencing template. The repertoire was sequenced with immunoSEQ multiplex PCR; TCRdb's copy has only in-frame clones and lacks some. This sample carries about 210,000 clones, about 64% of them seen once, and the ten largest clones take around 4%. On this clone itself: Its antigen is not identified.

Study-wide results and caveats: Researchers report lesional scalp, most notably alopecia totalis/universalis, outstripped normal scalp in clonality.

Treatment denoted: oral pan-JAK inhibitor, 5-10 mg twice daily. Those with alopecia areata gave lesional scalp punch biopsies and peripheral blood. Investigators sorted PBMCs to obtain both CD4+ and CD8+ T cells. The sequence came from a human donor with alopecia areata. This sample comprised CD4+ T cells sorted from blood, obtained at week 4, from a patient treated with tofacitinib.

CDR3: CASSPHGGQETQYF. DNA of the CDR3: TGTGCCAGCAGCCCGCATGGGGGGCAGGAGACCCAGTACTTC. The J gene is TRBJ2-5, the V gene TRBV7-2; D assignment may be TRBD1 or TRBD2 (6 bases each). This CDR3 contains 14 residues. In germline, CDR1 is SGHTA, CDR2 FQGNSA. The V end lost 5 bases, the J end lost 5 bases, and 15 bases lay between the germline ends.